This note documents a single TCR beta chain sequence. Antigen unknown. The time point denotes: pre-treatment sample, taken before nivolumab and TIL therapy. This sample was taken from a study of TIL therapy for anti-PD-1-resistant metastatic lung cancer. The overall study: Progressing patients received lymphodepletion, expanded TIL infusion and IL-2. Broader study findings: TIL clonotype persistence in blood showed no apparent association with response.

Sequencing used immunoSEQ v3. Produced via immunoSEQ multiplex PCR; TCRdb's table is partial and in-frame only. The sample records tens of thousands of clones, roughly 70% being singletons. This specimen consisted of blood, obtained at baseline. The sequence derives from a person between 30 and 80 years old with non-small cell lung cancer.

The CDR3 spells CASTPIVAGGRSTREQYF. CDR3 DNA sequence: TGCGCCAGCACCCCGATCGTCGCGGGAGGAAGATCCACGCGGGAGCAGTACTTC. V usage is TRBV10-2 and J usage is TRBJ2-7; 8 nucleotides agree with TRBD2. The CDR3 length is 18 residues. Unmatched junction bases numbered 24, after V lost 7 bases and J lost 7 bases. CDR1 WSHSY and CDR2 SAAADI come from the germline V gene.